The 24 T cell receptor beta chains below were found in one sample sequenced in a study of cytomegalovirus exposure and HLA in healthy donors. Primers included in the PCR were 60 Vbeta and 13 Jbeta primers. Repertoires were generated with immunoSEQ multiplex PCR, while TCRdb's copy carries only in-frame clones and drops some. The sample has more than 90,000 clones, 70% to 80% seen once. The sequenced sample consisted of PBMCs. All receptors derive from a man aged 45-60 years in good health and CMV-seropositive.

The chain links TRBV5-1 to TRBJ2-1, with 7 bases that match TRBD2. The CDR3 sequence is 13 residues long. CDR1 and CDR2 (germline): SGHRS, YFSETQ. With 3 bases clipped from V and 5 bases from J, the junction kept 2 bases outside the gene matches. The CDR3 loop reads CASSSGTNNEQFF. In DNA, the CDR3 is TGCGCCAGCAGCTCCGGGACTAACAATGAGCAGTTCTTC. Drawing the rest from reference TRBV5-1 and TRBJ2-1, the complete variable domain is KAGVTQTPRYLIKTRGQQVTLSCSPISGHRSVSWYQQTPGQGLQFLFEYFSETQRNKGNFPGRFSGRQFSNSRSEMNVSTLELGDSALYLCASSSGTNNEQFFGPGTRLTVL.

This rearrangement joins TRBV2 to TRBJ2-2; D is possibly TRBD2 (6 bases). V was pared by 3 bases and J by 1 base, with 15 bases between. Germline CDR1 SNHLY, CDR2 FYNNEI. The CDR3 has 17 residues. The DNA of the CDR3 is TGTGCCAGCAGTGATGGGCGGGGCGGGTGGAACACCGGGGAGCTGTTTTTT. This translates into CASSDGRGGWNTGELFF.

The chain links TRBV18 to TRBJ2-3, with a weak D call TRBD2 (6 bases). V lost 0 bases and J lost 1, with 14 bases in between. Germline CDR1 and CDR2: KGHSH and LQKENI. The CDR3 consists of 17 residues. CDR3 protein: CASSPPPPRGRTDTQYF. In nucleotides, the CDR3 is TGTGCCAGCTCACCACCCCCCCCGCGGGGACGCACAGATACGCAGTATTTT.

The chain employs TRBV7-9 and TRBJ1-3, with D possibly being TRBD1 (5 bases). This CDR3 is 15 amino acids long. V was pared by 1 base and J by 4 bases, with 11 bases between. From germline, CDR1 is SEHNR and CDR2 FQNEAQ (reference sequence). As DNA, the CDR3 is TGTGCCAGCAGCTTAGTGGCAGGGCCGGGAAACACCATATATTTT. This translates into CASSLVAGPGNTIYF.

The CDR3 sequence: CASSLRLASQISYNEQFF. For the CDR3, the DNA is TGTGCCAGCAGCTTGAGGCTAGCTAGCCAGATCTCCTACAATGAGCAGTTCTTC. The chain carries TRBV5-6 and TRBJ2-1; a weak D match, TRBD2 (5 bases). V lost 1 base to trimming and J lost 0 bases, with 17 bases between them. The length of the CDR3 is 18 residues. Per the germline V gene, CDR1 is SGHDT and CDR2 is YYEEEE.

This clone was seen a handful of times. The chain joins TRBV7-8 to TRBJ2-3; a weak D match, TRBD2 (6 bases). This CDR3 is built from 13 residues. Germline V gives CDR1 SGHVS, CDR2 FQNEAQ. Trimming removed 1 base at V and 6 bases at J, with 8 bases between. The CDR3 coding sequence is TGTGCCAGCAGCTTAGACGGAGGGGATACGCAGTATTTT. Translation gives CASSLDGGDTQYF. Filled out from reference TRBV7-8 and TRBJ2-3, the complete variable domain reads GAGVSQSPRYKVAKRGQDVALRCDPISGHVSLFWYQQALGQGPEFLTYFQNEAQLDKSGLPSDRFFAERPEGSVSTLKIQRTQQEDSAVYLCASSLDGGDTQYFGPGTRLTVL.

The chain combines TRBV18 with TRBJ2-2, with 7 nucleotides matching TRBD1. Germline V gene lookup returns CDR1 KGHSH and CDR2 LQKENI. This CDR3 has 15 residues. V lost 4 bases, J lost 0 bases, and 2 bases stayed unmatched. The CDR3 here is CASSRQGANTGELFF. The CDR3 DNA is TGTGCCAGCTCACGACAGGGAGCGAACACCGGGGAGCTGTTTTTT.

The rearrangement links TRBV27 to TRBJ1-1; 8 nucleotides align to TRBD1. Germline assignment: CDR1 MNHEY and CDR2 SMNVEV (reference sequence). V lost 6 bases to trimming and J lost 4 bases; unmatched junction nucleotides: 7. There are 14 residues in the CDR3. CDR3 protein: CASSRGDRGTEAFF. CDR3 nucleotides: TGTGCCAGCAGCCGCGGAGACAGGGGCACTGAAGCTTTCTTT.

This chain uses TRBV18 with TRBJ2-2; 7 bases line up with TRBD1. The germline V gene has CDR1 KGHSH and CDR2 LQKENI. This CDR3 has 15 amino acids. J lost 2 bases, V lost 3 bases, and 3 bases had no gene match. The CDR3 loop is CASSPGQVNTGELFF. For the CDR3, the DNA is TGTGCCAGCTCACCCGGACAGGTCAACACCGGGGAGCTGTTTTTT. Full variable domain (outside the CDR3, taken from reference TRBV18 and TRBJ2-2): NAGVMQNPRHLVRRRGQEARLRCSPMKGHSHVYWYRQLPEEGLKFMVYLQKENIIDESGMPKERFSAEFPKEGPSILRIQQVVRGDSAAYFCASSPGQVNTGELFFGEGSRLTVL.

The CDR3 nucleotides read TGTGCCAGCAGTTACGGGGGGGCGGACTATGGCTACACCTTC. It specifies CASSYGGADYGYTF. V is TRBV6-6 and J is TRBJ1-2, with D perhaps TRBD1 (6 bases). Germline-derived CDR1 and CDR2 are MNHNY and SVGAGI (reference sequence). This CDR3 contains 14 residues. Trimming shortened V by 2 bases and J by 3 bases, and 10 bases separated the two germline ends.

This clone was observed a few times. In nucleotides, the CDR3 is TGTGCCAGCAGTGAAAGGGCAGGGGGCGCCGTAAAACTGTTTTTT. Protein sequence: CASSERAGGAVKLFF. The gene calls are TRBV6-1 and TRBJ1-4; 8 bases are a match to TRBD1. The germline V gene has CDR1 MNHNS and CDR2 SASEGT. CDR3 length equals 15 residues. V shed 2 bases and J 10 bases; nucleotides not matched to a gene: 9.

This rearrangement joins TRBV4-1 to TRBJ1-1, with a tentative D call TRBD1 (5 bases). The V end lost 0 bases, the J end lost 3 bases, and 11 bases lay between the germline ends. CDR3 size: 15 residues. Germline values: CDR1 MGHRA, CDR2 YSYEKL. Written as DNA, the CDR3 is TGCGCCAGCAGCCAAGATGGAAGGGGCGACACTGAAGCTTTCTTT. As protein: CASSQDGRGDTEAFF.

The CDR3 protein is CASSEVRTDSGNTIYF. The CDR3 DNA sequence: TGTGCCAGCAGTGAGGTTAGGACAGACTCTGGAAACACCATATATTTT. J is TRBJ1-3 and V is TRBV2; tentative D call: TRBD1 (6 bases). Trimming pared 3 bases from V and 0 bases from J, leaving 12 bases between. CDR1 is SNHLY, CDR2 FYNNEI, per germline. CDR3 length equals 16 residues.

The J gene is TRBJ2-3, the V gene TRBV11-3; TRBD2 matches at 10 bases. In germline, CDR1 is SGHNT, CDR2 YENEEA. Trimming took 5 bases from V and 2 from J; bases not matched to a gene: 4. The CDR3 length is 15 residues. The CDR3 DNA is TGTGCCAGCAGCCTAGGACTAGCGGACACAGATACGCAGTATTTT. Translation gives CASSLGLADTDTQYF.

The rearrangement joins TRBV19 to TRBJ2-5, with 8 bases that match TRBD2. CDR1 is LNHDA, CDR2 SQIVND, per germline (reference sequence). CDR3 size: 16 residues. After removal of 4 bases from V and 5 bases from J, the junction contained 12 bases not matched to a gene. The CDR3 coding sequence is TGTGCCAGTAGTAGGTATAGCGGGGCTGAGGAGGAGACCCAGTACTTC. It yields the protein CASSRYSGAEEETQYF.

The V gene is TRBV15, the J gene TRBJ1-4, with 9 bases matching TRBD1. The CDR3 is made up of 13 amino acids. J was trimmed by 6 bases and V by 8 bases; bases with no gene match: 4. Looked up from germline, CDR1 is LNHNV and CDR2 is YYDKDF (reference sequence). DNA for the CDR3: TGTGCCACCTACCGGGACAGGGATGAAAAACTGTTTTTT. Its protein product is CATYRDRDEKLFF.

The chain joins TRBV5-4 to TRBJ1-1; D is uncertain. The CDR3 runs 13 residues. Trimming took off 7 bases at V and 4 bases at J, with 14 bases between the two ends. CDR1 SGHNT and CDR2 YYREEE come from the germline V gene (reference sequence). The CDR3 nucleotides are TGTGCCAGCTCCGCCCCCGCCAGCACTGAAGCTTTCTTT. Translating gives CASSAPASTEAFF.

The CDR3 nucleotides are TGCGCCAGCAGCAAACTAGCGGGTCAGTACAATGAGCAGTTCTTC. Its protein is CASSKLAGQYNEQFF. The chain employs TRBV5-1 and TRBJ2-1, with 9 bases aligning to TRBD2. Germline CDR1 reads SGHRS; CDR2 reads YFSETQ. The CDR3 length is 15 residues. V dropped 4 bases and J dropped 4; count of bases not matched to a gene: 6.

J is TRBJ2-7 and V is TRBV27; no definite D call. CDR1 is MNHEY, CDR2 SMNVEV, per germline (reference sequence). The CDR3 is 11 residues long. V lost 4 bases and J 7 bases, leaving 8 bases between the germline ends. CDR3 residues: CASSSWSEQYF. Here the CDR3 DNA reads TGTGCCAGCAGTTCTTGGAGTGAGCAGTACTTC.

CDR3 region: CASSLVSLDTEAFF. For the CDR3, the DNA is TGCGCCAGCAGCTTGGTTTCCCTCGACACTGAAGCTTTCTTT. The genes are TRBV5-1 and TRBJ1-1, with D unresolved. The germline V gene encodes CDR1 SGHRS and CDR2 YFSETQ. The CDR3 loop spans 14 amino acids. Trimming removed 0 bases from V and 3 bases from J, with 9 bases in between.

This rearrangement joins TRBV7-2 to TRBJ1-5; a weak D match, TRBD1 (5 bases). CDR1 SGHTA and CDR2 FQGNSA come from the germline V gene. There are 15 residues in the CDR3. Trimming removed 5 bases from V and 5 bases from J, with 16 bases in between. This CDR3 reads CASSPNQGSDQPQHF. In DNA, the CDR3 is TGTGCCAGCAGCCCTAATCAGGGTTCGGATCAGCCCCAGCATTTT.

This clone occurred once. V gene TRBV18 combines with J gene TRBJ1-4, with 10 bases matching TRBD1. Germline V gene sequence: CDR1 KGHSH, CDR2 LQKENI. V was clipped by 3 bases and J by 5 bases; unmatched bases: 0. The CDR3 covers 14 residues. The chain's CDR3 is CASSPGQGNEKLFF. Written as DNA, the CDR3 is TGTGCCAGCTCACCGGGACAGGGGAATGAAAAACTGTTTTTT.

The chain combines TRBV28 with TRBJ2-2; D call uncertain. The CDR3 consists of 17 residues. V lost 2 bases to trimming and J lost 2 bases, with 15 bases between them. The germline CDR1 and CDR2 sequences are MDHEN and SYDVKM. CDR3 sequence (DNA): TGTGCCAGCAGTTTAATAGTTGAACTAACAAACACCGGGGAGCTGTTTTTT. It specifies CASSLIVELTNTGELFF.

The chain has TRBV18 and TRBJ1-5; TRBD1 aligns across 8 bases. CDR3 length: 14 amino acids. The V gene end was trimmed by 3 bases and the J gene end by 4 bases; junction bases not matched to a gene: 2. Germline V gene sequence: CDR1 KGHSH, CDR2 LQKENI. The CDR3 DNA is TGTGCCAGCTCACCGACAGGGGCAAATCAGCCCCAGCATTTT. It encodes CASSPTGANQPQHF.